The rows below give T cell receptor beta chains drawn from one sample of a study of blood T cell repertoires in COVID-19. Method: immunoSEQ multiplex PCR; TCRdb's copy keeps in-frame clones and lacks some. The profile shows approximately 200,000 clones, 86% of them singletons. The sample consisted of PBMCs or T cells enriched from blood (not recorded which). Source of these receptors: a woman younger than 45 who had recovered from COVID-19. The CDR3 runs from the conserved cysteine through the conserved F or W. The D gene is left open where the match is weak. Clone size is not always given. Where it is, it says once, few, many or a class for expanded clones.

cdr3_length clone_size j_call v_call d_call cdr3_aa cdr3_nt
15 NA TRBJ2-3 TRBV2 NA CASSEARDFTDTQYF TGTGCCAGCAGTGAAGCGCGGGACTTCACAGATACGCAGTATTTT
13 NA TRBJ1-2 TRBV12-3/TRBV12-4 TRBD1 CASSLGQGVGYTF TGTGCCAGCAGCTTGGGACAGGGGGTCGGCTACACCTTC
17 NA TRBJ2-6 TRBV5-4 NA CASSLERPGSGANVLTF TGTGCCAGCAGCTTAGAACGGCCGGGATCTGGGGCCAACGTCCTGACTTTC
16 few TRBJ1-3 TRBV3-1/TRBV3-2 NA CASSQEQVGSGNTIYF TGTGCCAGCAGCCAAGAGCAGGTGGGCTCTGGAAACACCATATATTTT
22 NA TRBJ2-1 TRBV27 TRBD2 CASSLRSVGRVAGGRRRVEQFF TGTGCCAGCAGTTTACGGTCGGTAGGGAGGGTAGCGGGAGGCCGTCGACGAGTAGAGCAGTTCTTC
16 NA TRBJ2-7 TRBV4-1 NA CASSQDQSGARMEQYF TGCGCCAGCAGCCAAGACCAGTCAGGGGCCCGTATGGAGCAGTACTTC
13 NA TRBJ1-2 TRBV24-1 TRBD1 CATSANRGRGYTF TGTGCCACCAGTGCCAACAGGGGTAGAGGCTACACCTTC
16 NA TRBJ2-1 TRBV7-9 TRBD1 CASSPIPGQGEYEQFF TGTGCCAGCAGCCCGATACCGGGACAGGGGGAATATGAGCAGTTCTTC
14 few TRBJ2-5 TRBV30 NA CAWSDNSLRETQYF TGTGCCTGGAGCGACAACTCCCTCCGGGAGACCCAGTACTTC
15 NA TRBJ2-7 TRBV19 TRBD1 CASSPGTGASYEQYF TGTGCCAGTAGTCCAGGGACAGGCGCTTCCTACGAGCAGTACTTC
16 NA TRBJ2-7 TRBV20-1 NA CSASDPGQYLSYEQYF TGCAGTGCTAGTGACCCCGGACAGTACCTCTCCTACGAGCAGTACTTC
12 NA TRBJ2-7 TRBV10-1 NA CASSDSSYEQYF TGCGCCAGCAGTGACAGCTCCTACGAGCAGTACTTC
16 NA TRBJ2-2 TRBV25-1 TRBD1 CASSSKLDRSTGELFF TGTGCCAGCAGTAGTAAGCTGGACAGGAGCACCGGGGAGCTGTTTTTT
13 NA TRBJ1-2 TRBV29-1 NA CSVQKAGNYGYTF TGCAGCGTTCAGAAGGCGGGTAACTATGGCTACACCTTC
18 NA TRBJ2-7 TRBV28 NA CASRGGTATEVYSYEQYF TGTGCCAGCAGAGGGGGGACAGCGACTGAAGTATATTCCTACGAGCAGTACTTC
15 NA TRBJ2-2 TRBV2 NA CASSNPGPSGGELFF TGTGCCAGCAGTAACCCGGGTCCATCCGGCGGGGAGCTGTTTTTT
13 few TRBJ1-2 TRBV6-5 TRBD1 CASSYEGAGGYTF TGTGCCAGCAGTTATGAGGGGGCGGGTGGCTACACCTTC
14 NA TRBJ2-7 TRBV14 TRBD2 CASSLARGSYEQYF TGTGCCAGCTCACTAGCGAGAGGCTCCTACGAGCAGTACTTC
16 NA TRBJ1-2 TRBV2 TRBD1 CASSKRTGSSNYGYTF TGTGCCAGCAGTAAAAGGACAGGGTCCTCCAACTATGGCTACACCTTC
16 once TRBJ1-2 TRBV28 NA CASSSPPSDSDYGYTF TGTGCCAGCAGTTCTCCCCCCTCGGACAGCGACTATGGCTACACCTTC
15 NA TRBJ1-2 TRBV7-6 NA CASSPGGGDYYGYTF TGTGCCAGCAGCCCGGGGGGGGGAGACTATTATGGCTACACCTTC
18 NA TRBJ2-5 TRBV7-9 TRBD1 CASSSVPGQGLNQETQYF TGTGCCAGCAGCTCCGTCCCGGGACAGGGTCTGAACCAAGAGACCCAGTACTTC
15 NA TRBJ1-4 TRBV3-1/TRBV3-2 TRBD1 CASSQTGQSNEKLFF TGTGCCAGCAGCCAGACGGGACAGAGTAATGAAAAACTGTTTTTT
16 once TRBJ2-2 TRBV7-9 NA CASSLGYGTGIGELFF TGTGCCAGCAGCTTAGGCTACGGGACTGGTATCGGGGAGCTGTTTTTT
14 NA TRBJ1-2 TRBV7-2 TRBD1 CASSFTGTGVGYTF TGTGCCAGCAGCTTCACCGGGACAGGGGTCGGCTACACCTTC
15 NA TRBJ2-2 TRBV23-1 NA CASSQSGGNTGELFF TGCGCCAGCAGTCAATCGGGGGGGAACACCGGGGAGCTGTTTTTT
16 once TRBJ2-7 TRBV6-5 TRBD2 CASSSGSGRATGEQYF TGTGCCAGCAGTTCTGGTAGCGGGAGGGCCACGGGGGAGCAGTACTTC
17 NA TRBJ2-1 TRBV10-3 TRBD2 CAISYFPGTSVGNEQFF TGTGCCATCAGCTATTTCCCCGGGACTAGCGTGGGCAATGAGCAGTTCTTC
13 NA TRBJ1-1 TRBV29-1 NA CSVSRVMNTEAFF TGCAGCGTTAGCAGGGTAATGAACACTGAAGCTTTCTTT
17 NA TRBJ1-2 TRBV3-1/TRBV3-2 NA CASSQEDSWEAGYGYTF TGTGCCAGCAGCCAAGAAGATTCTTGGGAGGCAGGCTATGGCTACACCTTC
13 once TRBJ2-7 TRBV27 NA CASSYRSSYEQYF TGTGCCAGCAGTTACAGGAGCTCCTACGAGCAGTACTTC
14 NA TRBJ2-5 TRBV5-4 NA CASKLGATQETQYF TGTGCCAGCAAACTTGGGGCGACTCAAGAGACCCAGTACTTC
14 NA TRBJ2-1 TRBV28 TRBD1 CASSLFEGADEQFF TGTGCCAGCAGTCTCTTTGAGGGGGCAGATGAGCAGTTCTTC
11 once TRBJ2-1 TRBV12-3/TRBV12-4 NA CASTPGYEQFF TGTGCCAGCACCCCAGGGTATGAGCAGTTCTTC
14 NA TRBJ2-7 TRBV27 TRBD2 CASRRLAGRDEQYF TGTGCCAGCAGAAGACTAGCGGGAAGGGACGAGCAGTACTTC
13 few TRBJ2-2 TRBV11-2 NA CASSFAVTGELFF TGTGCCAGCAGCTTTGCGGTCACCGGGGAGCTGTTTTTT
15 NA TRBJ1-4 TRBV24-1 TRBD1 CATSDSDRVNEKLFF TGTGCCACCAGTGATTCGGACAGGGTAAATGAAAAACTGTTTTTT